Listed here is a single TCR beta chain. Its target is unknown. This CDR3 comprises 16 residues. Germline V lookup: CDR1 MNHEY, CDR2 SVGAGI. Trimming cost V 4 bases and J 6 bases, with 18 bases left between them. In the PCR, 60 Vbeta and 13 Jbeta primers were used. Measured with immunoSEQ multiplex PCR; TCRdb has only the in-frame clones, and not every one. The sample consists of tens of thousands of clones, 75% of them appearing once. The sample comes from a study of cytomegalovirus exposure and HLA in healthy donors. Study-level results: In a later analysis, HLA-associated TCR beta chains were more clonally expanded than equally common others.

This sequence joins TRBV6-5 and TRBJ2-2, with a weak D call TRBD1 (5 bases). Material for sequencing was PBMCs. This receptor was identified in a man in his 60s in good health and CMV-seropositive. The CDR3 region is CASSSRQLLAPGELFF. Written as DNA, the CDR3 is TGTGCCAGCAGTTCCCGACAGCTGCTCGCCCCCGGGGAGCTGTTTTTT.